This record concerns one T cell receptor (beta chain) sequence. Antigen specificity is unknown. The ends were cut back, 0 bases at V and 6 bases at J, with 11 bases in the middle. Per the germline V gene, CDR1 is GTSNPN and CDR2 is SVGIG (reference sequence). This CDR3 comprises 13 residues. These data are taken from a study of cytomegalovirus exposure and HLA in healthy donors. The study's findings and limits: A list of about 160 TCR beta chains associated with cytomegalovirus was given.

PCR primers comprised 60 Vbeta and 13 Jbeta primers. Only in-frame clones appear in the TCRdb table, and some are missing; sequencing was by immunoSEQ multiplex PCR. The table shows around 260,000 clones, with 80% occurring only once. V usage is TRBV30 and J usage is TRBJ1-1; weak D call: TRBD1 (6 bases). This receptor was obtained from a girl under 10 years old in good health and CMV-seronegative. Sequencing used PBMCs. The CDR3 DNA reads as TGTGCCTGGAGTGTACATCCAGGGGCTGAAGCTTTCTTT. This sequence encodes CAWSVHPGAEAFF.